A selection of T cell receptor beta chains follows, all from one sample in a study of response to subunit inactivated influenza vaccine. TCRdb reprocessed the RT-PCR reads via MiXCR and lists one record per CDR3 protein. The repertoire consists of around 600,000 distinct CDR3 sequences, with about 10% occurring once and the leading ten covering 11%. The same data also contributed to another study, on T cells expressing NK-cell markers.

The material sequenced was PBMCs from blood, taken on the day of vaccination. These receptor sequences come from a man aged 50 or older who received an inactivated influenza vaccine. Both conserved end residues are part of each CDR3. D genes are given only for firm matches. The size field is filled for only some rows; it gives once, few, many or a size class.

V gene	D gene	J gene	clone size	CDR3 protein	CDR3 DNA
TRBV4-2	NA	TRBJ2-7	NA	CASSQAGRMSYEQYF	TGTGCCAGCAGCCAAGCGGGCAGGATGTCCTACGAGCAGTACTTC
TRBV9	TRBD1	TRBJ1-1	few	CASSAGQGMLNTEAFF	TGTGCCAGCAGCGCCGGACAGGGAATGTTGAACACTGAAGCTTTCTTT
TRBV20-1	TRBD1	TRBJ2-4	few	CSAEGTGKNIQYF	TGCAGTGCCGAGGGGACAGGGAAAAACATTCAGTACTTC
TRBV6-1	TRBD1	TRBJ2-2	NA	CASSRTGAVGELFF	TGTGCCAGCAGTCGGACAGGGGCGGTCGGGGAGCTGTTTTTT
TRBV7-9	NA	TRBJ2-4	few	CASSFLTQAVKNIQYF	TGTGCCAGCAGCTTCCTCACCCAAGCGGTCAAAAACATTCAGTACTTC
TRBV4-2	NA	TRBJ2-5	few	CASSQDRVETQYF	TGTGCCAGCAGCCAAGATAGGGTGGAGACCCAGTACTTC
TRBV6-2/TRBV6-3	TRBD1	TRBJ2-2	many	CASSDGQVHTGELFF	TGTGCCAGCAGTGACGGACAGGTTCACACCGGGGAGCTGTTTTTT
TRBV15	NA	TRBJ1-5	NA	CATSRVVYNQPQHF	TGTGCCACCAGCAGAGTAGTGTACAATCAGCCCCAGCATTTT
TRBV7-9	TRBD1	TRBJ1-1	NA	CASSPLLPGQEAFF	TGTGCCAGCAGCCCTCTCCTCCCGGGACAGGAGGCTTTCTTT
TRBV20-1	TRBD1	TRBJ2-7	NA	CSARGQPGQGRTYEQYF	TGCAGTGCTAGAGGTCAACCGGGACAGGGGAGGACCTACGAGCAGTACTTC
TRBV27	NA	TRBJ2-7	few	CASSSRYSVSYEQYF	TGTGCCAGCAGTTCCCGATATAGCGTGAGTTACGAGCAGTACTTC
TRBV6-2/TRBV6-3	NA	TRBJ2-7	many	CASSYTGRGYEQYF	TGTGCCAGCAGTTACACAGGACGAGGCTACGAGCAGTACTTC
TRBV5-1	TRBD1	TRBJ2-2	once	CASRNGQGPNTGELFF	TGCGCCAGCAGAAACGGACAGGGACCGAACACCGGGGAGCTGTTTTTT
TRBV20-1	TRBD1	TRBJ1-2	few	CSAVPQGALGYGYTF	TGCAGTGCTGTACCACAGGGGGCGCTGGGCTATGGCTACACCTTC
TRBV11-2	TRBD1	TRBJ1-4	NA	CASSQGQEVLF	TGTGCCAGCAGCCAAGGACAGGAGGTTCTTTTT
TRBV7-2	TRBD1	TRBJ2-7	NA	CASSIGGQGYYEQYF	TGTGCCAGCAGCATTGGAGGACAGGGATACTACGAGCAGTACTTC
TRBV10-2	NA	TRBJ1-6	NA	CASSDWPENSPLLF	TGCGCCAGCAGTGATTGGCCGGAAAATTCACCCCTCCTCTTT
TRBV20-1	NA	TRBJ1-5	few	CSARDGLYRPQHF	TGCAGTGCTAGAGATGGACTTTATAGGCCCCAGCATTTT
TRBV12-3/TRBV12-4	NA	TRBJ1-5	NA	CASNQGYQPQHF	TGTGCCAGCAACCAGGGATATCAGCCCCAGCATTTT
TRBV10-3	NA	TRBJ2-5	NA	CAISVGGETQYF	TGTGCCATCAGTGTGGGGGGCGAGACCCAGTACTTC
TRBV12-3/TRBV12-4	NA	TRBJ1-1	NA	CASSLGGSATEAFF	TGTGCCAGCAGTTTAGGGGGCAGCGCGACTGAAGCTTTCTTT
TRBV27	TRBD2	TRBJ2-2	few	CASSLFDPRLAGGSTGELFF	TGTGCCAGCAGTTTATTCGACCCCCGGCTAGCGGGGGGCAGCACCGGGGAGCTGTTTTTT
TRBV20-1	TRBD2	TRBJ2-4	NA	CSAQGLAGEFLAKNIQYF	TGCAGTGCCCAGGGACTAGCGGGGGAGTTCTTAGCCAAAAACATTCAGTACTTC
TRBV5-5	NA	TRBJ1-4	few	CASSLEGFFEKLFF	TGTGCCAGCAGCTTGGAAGGTTTTTTTGAAAAACTGTTTTTT
TRBV28	NA	TRBJ1-2	few	CASSLSPDWGSNYGYTF	TGTGCCAGCAGTTTAAGCCCTGATTGGGGGTCTAACTATGGCTACACCTTC
TRBV18	NA	TRBJ2-5	NA	CASSPIWRETQYF	TGTGCCAGCTCACCGATCTGGCGAGAGACCCAGTACTTC
TRBV15	NA	TRBJ1-1	few	CATSRDLAGTEAFF	TGTGCCACCAGCAGAGATCTTGCGGGTACTGAAGCTTTCTTT
TRBV12-3/TRBV12-4	TRBD2	TRBJ2-2	NA	CASQTSGETGELFF	TGTGCCAGCCAAACTAGCGGGGAGACCGGGGAGCTGTTTTTT
TRBV18	NA	TRBJ2-1	many	CASSPSLANEQFF	TGTGCCAGCTCACCCTCACTAGCTAATGAGCAGTTCTTC